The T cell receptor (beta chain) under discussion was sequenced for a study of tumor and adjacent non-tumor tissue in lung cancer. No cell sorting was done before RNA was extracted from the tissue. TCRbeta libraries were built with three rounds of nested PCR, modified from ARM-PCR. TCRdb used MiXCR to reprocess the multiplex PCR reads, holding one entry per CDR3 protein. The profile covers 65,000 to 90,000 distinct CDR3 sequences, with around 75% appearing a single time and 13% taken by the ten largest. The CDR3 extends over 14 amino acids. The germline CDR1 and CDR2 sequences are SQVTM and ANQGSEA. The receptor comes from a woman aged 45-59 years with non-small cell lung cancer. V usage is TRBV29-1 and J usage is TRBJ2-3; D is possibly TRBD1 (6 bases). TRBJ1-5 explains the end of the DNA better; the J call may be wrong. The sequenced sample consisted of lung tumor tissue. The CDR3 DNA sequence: TGCAGCGTTGTGGATTTCGGGGGCCAGGGTAGGCAGCATTTT. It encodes CSVVDFGGQGRQHF.